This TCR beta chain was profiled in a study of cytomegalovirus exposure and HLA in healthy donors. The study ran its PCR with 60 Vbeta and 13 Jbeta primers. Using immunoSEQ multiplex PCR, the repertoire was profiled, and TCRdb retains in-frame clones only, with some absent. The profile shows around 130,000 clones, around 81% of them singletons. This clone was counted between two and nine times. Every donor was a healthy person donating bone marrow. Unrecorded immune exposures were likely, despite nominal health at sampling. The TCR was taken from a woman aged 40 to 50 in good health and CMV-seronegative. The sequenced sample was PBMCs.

CDR3 sequence reads: CASSPPGGRAKNIQYF. The CDR3, as DNA: TGTGCCAGTAGTCCCCCTGGCGGGAGAGCCAAAAACATTCAGTACTTC. This chain links TRBV19 with TRBJ2-4, with 7 nucleotides matching TRBD2. CDR1 and CDR2 (germline): LNHDA, SQIVND (reference sequence). V lost 5 bases to trimming and J lost 0 bases; unmatched junction nucleotides: 7. CDR3 length: 16 residues.